The rows below give T cell receptor beta chains drawn from one sample of a study of regulatory T cells in long-lasting Graves disease. TCRdb re-called the multiplex PCR reads through MiXCR, storing one row per CDR3 protein. The table lists hundreds of thousands of distinct CDR3 sequences, approximately 23% of them singletons. The specimen comprised peripheral blood mononuclear cells (PBMCs), sampled when the disease was refractory, from a patient treated with antithyroid drugs. All receptors come from a female donor with Graves disease. The CDR3 runs from the conserved cysteine through the conserved F or W. D genes are given only for firm matches. Clone size, where shown, is once, few, many, or a class for clones that have expanded.

v_gene	abundance	d_gene	j_gene	CDR3aa	CDR3nt
TRBV11-2	NA	NA	TRBJ2-7	CASNPDGSYEQYF	TGTGCCAGCAACCCGGACGGCAGCTACGAGCAGTACTTC
TRBV9	few	NA	TRBJ2-7	CASSPTGPYEQYF	TGTGCCAGCAGCCCTACAGGGCCCTACGAGCAGTACTTC
TRBV24-1	many	TRBD1	TRBJ2-6	CATGQGDPGANVLTF	TGTGCCACGGGACAGGGGGACCCTGGGGCCAACGTCCTGACTTTC
TRBV2	NA	NA	TRBJ2-1	CASSEAPQFF	TGTGCCAGCAGTGAAGCACCACAGTTCTTC
TRBV6-2/TRBV6-3	many	NA	TRBJ1-1	CASSYWGRRLNTEAFF	TGTGCCAGCAGTTACTGGGGACGGCGCCTGAACACTGAAGCTTTCTTT
TRBV18	NA	TRBD1	TRBJ2-5	CASSRDRGRTTPGTQYF	TGTGCCAGCTCGCGGGACAGGGGACGAACTACACCGGGGACCCAGTACTTC
TRBV30	NA	TRBD1	TRBJ1-2	CAWRPDRVGGYTF	TGTGCCTGGAGGCCGGACAGGGTCGGCGGCTACACCTTC
TRBV7-2	NA	TRBD1	TRBJ1-2	CASSLGGTGGDGYTF	TGTGCCAGCAGCTTGGGTGGGACAGGGGGGGATGGCTACACCTTC
TRBV28	many	NA	TRBJ2-5	CASSPRTPPQETQYF	TGTGCCAGCAGTCCCCGGACACCGCCACAAGAGACCCAGTACTTC
TRBV29-1	NA	NA	TRBJ1-4	CSVGNKGYEKLFF	TGCAGCGTGGGTAATAAGGGGTATGAAAAACTGTTTTTT
TRBV20-1	few	TRBD1	TRBJ1-2	CSALGQGTIDGYTF	TGCAGTGCACTGGGACAGGGCACGATTGATGGCTACACCTTC
TRBV29-1	NA	NA	TRBJ2-1	CSVEDSTYNEQFF	TGCAGCGTTGAGGACAGTACTTACAATGAGCAGTTCTTC
TRBV2	many	NA	TRBJ1-1	CASSPNSGTEAFF	TGTGCCAGCAGTCCAAACTCCGGGACTGAAGCTTTCTTT
TRBV20-1	NA	NA	TRBJ1-1	CSATDPGGQNTEAFF	TGCAGTGCGACCGACCCGGGGGGGCAGAACACTGAAGCTTTCTTT